One sample yielded the 31 T cell receptor beta chains listed below, sequenced in a study of T cells after yellow fever vaccination (dated by TCRdb to about 2019). This sample's treatment or condition label indicates: live attenuated yellow fever vaccine strain. Library creation used 5' RACE. Instrument on record: Illumina NovaSeq 6000. Using fastp at Q25 and MiXCR, TCRdb reprocessed the public reads and kept productive beta chains. Entries are consolidated by CDR3 protein sequence, retaining the most common genes and DNA. Recorded for this sample are about 170,000 distinct CDR3 sequences; 11% of them occurred a single time. 36% of the sample is in the top ten clones. Sequencing used CD8+ T cells sorted from PBMCs, obtained 15 days after the yellow fever booster vaccination. The receptors stem from a man aged 18 to 30 who received the YFV17D yellow fever vaccine.

A few counts support this clonotype. The junction and the germline gene differ at one end; a read error may be behind it. The chain joins TRBV19 to TRBJ1-4; no clear D gene. Germline V lookup: CDR1 LNHDA, CDR2 SQIVND (reference sequence). The CDR3 length is 14 residues. The CDR3 region has the DNA TGTGCCAGTAGTATTGGGCACCTTAATAAAAAACTGTTTTTT. This sequence encodes CASSIGHLNKKLFF.

There are a few counts of this clonotype. The genes are TRBV4-1 and TRBJ1-4; D might be TRBD1 (5 bases). This CDR3 is built from 17 residues. Per germline, CDR1 MGHRA and CDR2 YSYEKL. Trimming removed 2 bases at V and 7 bases at J, with 20 bases between. The CDR3 nucleotides are TGCGCCAGCAGCCAACGGACCGACGTGGGGGGACGTGAAAAACTGTTTTTT. Its protein product is CASSQRTDVGGREKLFF.

This clonotype was counted only a few times. This chain joins TRBV4-1 and TRBJ2-7; possibly TRBD2 for D (5 bases). Germline assignment: CDR1 MGHRA and CDR2 YSYEKL. Trimming took off 0 bases at V and 0 bases at J, with 12 bases between the two ends. The CDR3 runs to 16 residues. CDR3 in DNA: TGCGCCAGCAGCCAAGATTACGGGGAGAGCTCCTACGAGCAGTACTTC. It translates to CASSQDYGESSYEQYF.

This clonotype turned up a few times. The V gene is TRBV6-2 or TRBV6-3, the J gene TRBJ1-3; D is perhaps TRBD1 (5 bases). Germline lookup yields CDR1 MNHEY and CDR2 SVGEGT. Trimming removed 6 bases from V and 3 bases from J, with 9 bases in between. The CDR3 extends over 13 amino acids. CDR3 region: CASSPTVGNTIYF. The CDR3 region has the DNA TGTGCCAGCAGCCCGACAGTTGGAAACACCATATATTTT.

The V call is TRBV6-1, the J call TRBJ2-3, with D perhaps being TRBD1 or TRBD2 (5 bases each). The CDR3 covers 14 residues. Germline V gene sequence: CDR1 MNHNS, CDR2 SASEGT. Trimming removed 8 bases from V and 4 bases from J, with 16 bases in between. Here the CDR3 reads CASGRQREADTQYF. CDR3 DNA: TGTGCCAGCGGGAGACAGCGAGAGGCAGATACGCAGTATTTT.

Ten or more counts support this clonotype. This rearrangement joins TRBV20-1 to TRBJ1-6, with D unresolved. Looked up from germline, CDR1 is DFQATT and CDR2 is SNEGSKA (reference sequence). The CDR3 covers 15 residues. Trimming left V 3 bases short and J 1 base short, with 10 bases between. CDR3 protein: CSASSGESYNSPLHF. DNA for the CDR3: TGCAGTGCTAGTTCCGGGGAATCCTATAATTCACCCCTCCACTTT.

This clonotype was picked up a small number of times. The gene calls are TRBV6-5 and TRBJ2-3, with D possibly being TRBD2 (6 bases). Trimming took 2 bases from V and 0 from J, leaving 9 bases between them. The CDR3 length is 15 residues. Germline V lookup: CDR1 MNHEY, CDR2 SVGAGI. CDR3 residues: CASSYASGSTDTQYF. CDR3 DNA sequence: TGTGCCAGCAGTTACGCCAGCGGGAGCACAGATACGCAGTATTTT.

The chain carries TRBV12-3 or TRBV12-4 and TRBJ1-2; D gene ambiguous. The V gene lost 4 bases and the J gene lost 4 bases, with 10 bases spanning the gap. The CDR3 loop spans 13 amino acids. CDR3 DNA: TGTGCCAGCAGTTCCTCGGGTCCCTATGGCTACACCTTC. Amino acids: CASSSSGPYGYTF.

In this sample, this clonotype turned up a few times. This chain joins TRBV6-2 or TRBV6-3 and TRBJ2-5, with 9 bases fitting TRBD1. Germline V gives CDR1 MNHEY, CDR2 SVGEGT. The V gene end was trimmed by 4 bases and the J gene end by 1 base; junction bases not matched to a gene: 7. This CDR3 is 16 amino acids long. CDR3 nucleotides: TGTGCCAGCAGTTCGGGACAGGGACGCCTCCAAGAGACCCAGTACTTC. Residues: CASSSGQGRLQETQYF.

V usage is TRBV7-6 and J usage is TRBJ2-3; 9 bases are shared with TRBD1. Per germline, CDR1 SGHVS and CDR2 FNYEAQ. V shed 4 bases and J 6 bases; nucleotides not matched to a gene: 8. The CDR3 has 15 amino acids. In DNA, the CDR3 is TGTGCCAGCAGCTCCAGGACAGGGGAGAAGGATACGCAGTATTTT. Translated: CASSSRTGEKDTQYF.

The rearrangement links TRBV27 to TRBJ2-3; maybe TRBD1 (5 bases). V was trimmed by 1 base and J by 4 bases, leaving 15 bases between them. Germline CDR1 MNHEY, CDR2 SMNVEV (reference sequence). The CDR3 has 16 residues. The CDR3 spells CASSLFWGELADTQYF. CDR3 bases: TGTGCCAGCAGTTTATTTTGGGGCGAGTTGGCAGATACGCAGTATTTT.

This clonotype turned up a few times. The V gene is TRBV3-1, the J gene TRBJ2-2; possible D gene TRBD2, 5 bases. CDR1 is LGHDT and CDR2 is YNNKEL in the germline V gene (reference sequence). This CDR3 has 16 amino acids. With 1 base removed from V and 5 bases from J, the gap between germline ends came to 14 bases. CDR3 residues: CASSQVVLGGTGELFF. In nucleotides, the CDR3 is TGTGCCAGCAGCCAAGTCGTCCTAGGAGGTACCGGGGAGCTGTTTTTT.

This chain uses TRBV2 with TRBJ2-3; 8 nucleotides line up with TRBD1. Looked up from germline, CDR1 is SNHLY and CDR2 is FYNNEI. With 7 bases clipped from V and 2 bases from J, the junction kept 8 bases outside the gene matches. The CDR3 runs 15 residues. Here the CDR3 reads CASTTGTGNTDTQYF. The CDR3 bases are TGTGCCAGCACTACCGGGACAGGCAACACAGATACGCAGTATTTT.

This clonotype was seen more than once but under ten times. V gene TRBV5-1 combines with J gene TRBJ2-5; the D is unclear. The V end was cut by 0 bases, the J end by 0 bases, with 15 bases between. Germline-derived CDR1 and CDR2 are SGHRS and YFSETQ. The CDR3 spans 17 residues. As DNA, the CDR3 is TGCGCCAGCAGCTTGGATAGACAATCCACCTACCAAGAGACCCAGTACTTC. Protein product: CASSLDRQSTYQETQYF.

V usage is TRBV5-1 and J usage is TRBJ1-1; D may be TRBD1 (6 bases). Germline CDR1 is SGHRS and CDR2 is YFSETQ. The ends were cut back, 3 bases at V and 1 base at J, with 10 bases in the middle. There are 14 residues in the CDR3. The CDR3 reads CASSWTVGNTEAFF. DNA for the CDR3: TGCGCCAGCAGCTGGACAGTGGGGAACACTGAAGCTTTCTTT. The full variable domain, completed using reference TRBV5-1 and TRBJ1-1, is KAGVTQTPRYLIKTRGQQVTLSCSPISGHRSVSWYQQTPGQGLQFLFEYFSETQRNKGNFPGRFSGRQFSNSRSEMNVSTLELGDSALYLCASSWTVGNTEAFFGQGTRLTVV.

The sample holds one count of this clonotype. V gene TRBV5-1 combines with J gene TRBJ2-5; TRBD1 matches 10 bases. Trimming cost V 4 bases and J 5 bases; bases outside gene matches: 8. The CDR3 has 15 amino acids. The germline V gene encodes CDR1 SGHRS and CDR2 YFSETQ. The CDR3 here is CASSRTGGIPETQYF. CDR3 nucleotide sequence: TGCGCCAGCAGCCGGACAGGGGGTATACCGGAGACCCAGTACTTC.

This clonotype has a handful of counts. This chain connects TRBV19 to TRBJ1-1, with D possibly being TRBD1 (5 bases). Looked up from germline, CDR1 is LNHDA and CDR2 is SQIVND (reference sequence). The CDR3 covers 14 residues. Deletions cut 3 bases from V and 0 bases from J, with 8 bases between. CDR3 nucleotides: TGTGCCAGTAGTATCGGGGGTATGAACACTGAAGCTTTCTTT. This sequence encodes CASSIGGMNTEAFF.

The CDR3, as DNA: TGTGCCAGCAGTTTATATTTCGGGACAGAGAACACCGGGGAGCTGTTTTTT. Amino acids: CASSLYFGTENTGELFF. J is TRBJ2-2 and V is TRBV6-5, with TRBD1 identical over 7 bases. V was pared by 4 bases and J by 1 base, with 9 bases of the junction left unmatched. CDR1 and CDR2 (germline): MNHEY, SVGAGI. The CDR3 runs to 17 residues.

This chain connects TRBV7-2 to TRBJ2-5, with D tentatively TRBD2 (5 bases). V gave up 5 bases and J gave up 5 bases, with 18 bases separating them. The CDR3 extends over 15 amino acids. Germline assignment: CDR1 SGHTA and CDR2 FQGNSA. The CDR3 bases are TGTGCCAGCAGCCCGGGGAATGGGGTTATCGAGACCCAGTACTTC. Its protein is CASSPGNGVIETQYF.

In its sample, this clonotype was seen a few times. The V gene is TRBV29-1, the J gene TRBJ1-2; TRBD1 matches at 7 bases. The V gene end was trimmed by 0 bases and the J gene end by 5 bases; junction bases not matched to a gene: 6. Germline V gives CDR1 SQVTM, CDR2 ANQGSEA. This CDR3 comprises 14 residues. The CDR3 DNA reads TGCAGCGTTGAAGATCCGACAGGGTCTTATGGCTACACCTTC. Translation: CSVEDPTGSYGYTF.

This clonotype was detected only a few times. This chain's CDR3 is CSARGARGSAGETQYF. Written as DNA, the CDR3 is TGCAGTGCTAGAGGCGCTCGCGGTTCTGCGGGGGAGACCCAGTACTTC. The chain recombines TRBV20-1 with TRBJ2-5; weak D call: TRBD2 (6 bases). The V gene lost 1 base and the J gene lost 5 bases, with 20 bases spanning the gap. Germline V gene sequence: CDR1 DFQATT, CDR2 SNEGSKA (reference sequence). The CDR3 totals 16 residues.

This clonotype was seen a few times. The CDR3 DNA sequence: TGTGCCAGCAGTCGAACTAGCGGAAGTTCCTACGAGCAGTACTTC. Its translation: CASSRTSGSSYEQYF. This chain connects TRBV6-5 to TRBJ2-7; 8 bases are a match to TRBD2. V trimming: 5 bases; J trimming: 1 base; junction bases outside the gene matches: 7. This CDR3 has 15 amino acids. Per the germline V gene, CDR1 is MNHEY and CDR2 is SVGAGI.

The CDR3 loop reads CASSLAYGGSTEAFF. The DNA for the CDR3 is TGTGCCAGCAGCTTAGCGTACGGGGGGAGCACTGAAGCTTTCTTT. The J gene is TRBJ1-1, the V gene TRBV7-2, with a weak D call TRBD1 (5 bases). This CDR3 contains 15 residues. Trimming cost V 0 bases and J 4 bases, with 12 bases left between them. From germline, CDR1 is SGHTA and CDR2 FQGNSA.

J is TRBJ1-1 and V is TRBV6-2 or TRBV6-3; TRBD1 is a possible D gene (6 bases). Germline CDR1 MNHEY, CDR2 SVGEGT. The CDR3 runs to 13 residues. V was trimmed by 6 bases and J by 5 bases, leaving 13 bases between them. CDR3 protein: CASSSDSPTEAFF. CDR3 sequence (DNA): TGTGCCAGCAGCTCGGACAGTCCTACTGAAGCTTTCTTT.

This clonotype was counted ten times or more. This rearrangement joins TRBV7-2 to TRBJ1-1; the D gene is possibly TRBD1 (6 bases). V shed 2 bases and J shed 11 bases, with 12 bases lying between them. The CDR3 length is 12 residues. Germline lookup yields CDR1 SGHTA and CDR2 FQGNSA. This chain's CDR3 is CASSLIGGDAFF. Here the CDR3 DNA reads TGTGCCAGCAGCTTAATCGGGGGCGACGCTTTCTTT. Full variable domain (rest looked up from reference TRBV7-2 and TRBJ1-1): GAGVSQSPSNKVTEKGKDVELRCDPISGHTALYWYRQSLGQGLEFLIYFQGNSAPDKSGLPSDRFSAERTGGSVSTLTIQRTQQEDSAVYLCASSLIGGDAFFGQGTRLTVV.

This chain uses TRBV6-5 with TRBJ2-3; 8 bases align to TRBD2. The ends lost 2 bases at V and 1 base at J; junction bases unmatched: 2. Germline V lookup: CDR1 MNHEY, CDR2 SVGAGI. This CDR3 is 15 amino acids long. The CDR3 reads CASSYISGGTDTQYF. The CDR3 nucleotides are TGTGCCAGCAGTTACATTAGCGGGGGCACAGATACGCAGTATTTT.

This clonotype came up a few times. The chain has TRBV28 and TRBJ2-2; D remains ambiguous. Germline lookup yields CDR1 MDHEN and CDR2 SYDVKM. The germline V and J ends were trimmed by 5 bases and 5 bases, with 6 bases remaining between them. The CDR3 covers 12 residues. DNA for the CDR3: TGTGCCAGCAGTGTAAAGACCGGGGAGCTGTTTTTT. Translation: CASSVKTGELFF.

The genes are TRBV15 and TRBJ2-7, with D perhaps matching TRBD1 (5 bases). This CDR3 contains 13 residues. CDR1 is LNHNV, CDR2 YYDKDF, per germline (reference sequence). V gave up 2 bases and J gave up 3 bases, with 8 bases separating them. The CDR3 bases are TGTGCCACCAGCAGAACCAGGGACTACGAGCAGTACTTC. This translates into CATSRTRDYEQYF. The full variable domain, rest sourced from reference TRBV15 and TRBJ2-7, is DAMVIQNPRYQVTQFGKPVTLSCSQTLNHNVMYWYQQKSSQAPKLLFHYYDKDFNNEADTPDNFQSRRPNTSFCFLDIRSPGLGDTAMYLCATSRTRDYEQYFGPGTRLTVT.

Only a few counts were recorded for this clonotype. This chain uses TRBV6-2 or TRBV6-3 with TRBJ2-7; 10 bases are shared with TRBD1. V lost 6 bases, J lost 2 bases, and 13 bases stayed unmatched. CDR3 length: 17 amino acids. Per the germline V gene, CDR1 is MNHEY and CDR2 is SVGEGT. The CDR3 loop reads CASSPITLGQGAYEQYV. For the CDR3, the DNA is TGTGCCAGCAGCCCAATTACCTTAGGACAGGGGGCCTACGAGCAGTACGTC.

This clonotype was observed a handful of times. The chain uses TRBV2 and TRBJ1-2, with a possible D match to TRBD1 (5 bases). V was clipped by 0 bases and J by 4 bases, with 15 bases between them. Looked up from germline, CDR1 is SNHLY and CDR2 is FYNNEI. The CDR3 consists of 16 residues. The CDR3 is CASSEALQAVIYGYTF. The CDR3 nucleotides are TGTGCCAGCAGTGAAGCGCTACAGGCGGTAATCTATGGCTACACCTTC.

In this sample, this clonotype turned up a few times. The chain links TRBV12-3 or TRBV12-4 to TRBJ2-6, with a tentative D call TRBD1 (5 bases). CDR3 size: 15 residues. Trimming removed 5 bases at V and 0 bases at J, with 8 bases between. This chain's CDR3 is CASSQGPSGANVLTF. DNA of the CDR3: TGTGCCAGCAGTCAGGGCCCCTCTGGGGCCAACGTCCTGACTTTC.